This T cell receptor (beta chain) emerged from a study of blood T cells in healthy people across ages. Regarding the study as a whole: As age increased, TCR beta diversity per million T cells fell in a roughly linear fashion.

CDR1 is DFQATT, CDR2 SNEGSKA, per germline (reference sequence). The CDR3 runs to 13 residues. A second PCR of 7 to 11 cycles used a sample-barcoded 5' primer and a J-beta primer mix. MiXCR was run by TCRdb on the 5' RACE reads, yielding one entry per CDR3 protein. The table records almost 300,000 distinct CDR3 sequences, 27% of them present only once. On this clonotype itself: What it recognizes is unknown.

Sequences were obtained from blood. The clonotype comes from a woman in her seventies in good health. J is TRBJ2-5 and V is TRBV20-1; 8 nucleotides match TRBD2. The J call may be mistaken, given a closer DNA end match to TRBJ2-7. The CDR3 is CSASLAGLYEQYF. Written as DNA, the CDR3 is TGCAGTGCCTCCCTAGCGGGTCTCTACGAGCAGTACTTC.